These T cell receptor beta chains were read from a single sample in a study of early T cells in non-severe SARS-CoV-2 infection. TCRdb analysed the 5' RACE reads with MiXCR anew, one entry per CDR3 protein. The sample has over 30,000 distinct CDR3 sequences, 5% to 7% seen once. The specimen was whole blood. These receptors were obtained from an adult who was a healthcare worker with PCR-confirmed SARS-CoV-2 infection or an uninfected control (not recorded which). Each CDR3 is given with its conserved first and last residue. D genes are given only for firm matches. Clone sizes are given selectively: once, few, many, or a class where the clone is expanded.

>TRBV7-9|many|NA|TRBJ2-5
CASSLGYRGLETQYF
TGTGCCAGCAGCTTAGGTTACAGGGGACTCGAGACCCAGTACTTC
>TRBV6-2/TRBV6-3|NA|NA|TRBJ2-3
CASSYGPLRRYTDTQYF
TGTGCCAGCAGTTACGGGCCCCTTAGGAGGTACACAGATACGCAGTATTTT
>TRBV10-1|NA|NA|TRBJ2-7
CASSAEEGSSYEQYF
TGCGCCAGCAGCGCTGAGGAGGGCAGCTCCTACGAGCAGTACTTC
>TRBV5-4|many|NA|TRBJ1-1
CASSWGFENTEAFF
TGTGCCAGCAGCTGGGGGTTTGAGAACACTGAAGCTTTCTTT
>TRBV9|many|NA|TRBJ2-2
CASSVAVGGPHTGELFF
TGTGCCAGCAGCGTAGCTGTGGGCGGACCCCACACCGGGGAGCTGTTTTTT
>TRBV7-2|many|NA|TRBJ2-2
CASSSPLTAGELFF
TGTGCCAGCAGCTCCCCCCTGACGGCCGGGGAGCTGTTTTTT
>TRBV6-2/TRBV6-3|NA|NA|TRBJ2-7
CASSFAYEQYF
TGTGCCAGCAGTTTCGCCTACGAGCAGTACTTC
>TRBV7-2|many|NA|TRBJ1-2
CASSLEKGPHGYTF
TGTGCCAGCAGCTTAGAAAAGGGACCCCATGGCTACACCTTC
>TRBV19|few|NA|TRBJ2-1
CASSIGGPSYNEQFF
TGTGCCAGTAGTATAGGAGGGCCCTCCTACAATGAGCAGTTCTTC
>TRBV5-1|many|NA|TRBJ1-2
CASSVAGASGYTF
TGCGCCAGCAGCGTGGCAGGGGCCAGTGGCTACACCTTC
>TRBV18|NA|NA|TRBJ2-3
CASSPFQGTDTQYF
TGTGCCAGCTCACCTTTCCAGGGCACAGATACGCAGTATTTT
>TRBV20-1|many|TRBD1|TRBJ1-6
CSARAGQGSDSPLHF
TGCAGTGCTAGGGCCGGACAGGGGTCGGATTCGCCCCTCCACTTT
>TRBV7-2|many|NA|TRBJ2-7
CASSLVRGSSYEQYF
TGTGCCAGCAGCTTAGTCAGGGGCAGCTCCTACGAGCAGTACTTC
>TRBV19|NA|NA|TRBJ1-5
CASRDGPSNQPQHF
TGTGCCAGTAGGGACGGACCTAGCAATCAGCCCCAGCATTTT
>TRBV20-1|many|NA|TRBJ1-1
CSARLGRRTEAFF
TGCAGTGCTAGACTAGGAAGAAGGACTGAAGCTTTCTTT
>TRBV10-3|many|TRBD2|TRBJ2-1
CAISRSAGGGSYNEQFF
TGTGCCATCAGTCGATCCGCGGGAGGGGGATCCTACAATGAGCAGTTCTTC
>TRBV9|NA|NA|TRBJ1-4
CASSVGSATNEKLFF
TGTGCCAGCAGCGTAGGAAGCGCAACTAATGAAAAACTGTTTTTT
>TRBV7-9|many|NA|TRBJ1-2
CASSLGGLNYGYTF
TGTGCCAGCAGCTTAGGGGGTCTGAACTATGGCTACACCTTC
>TRBV30|NA|TRBD2|TRBJ2-3
CAWRKAGPTDTQYF
TGTGCCTGGAGAAAAGCGGGACCCACAGATACGCAGTATTTT
>TRBV18|many|TRBD2|TRBJ2-1
CASSLGLAGGGEQFF
TGTGCCAGCTCACTCGGACTAGCGGGGGGAGGAGAGCAGTTCTTC
>TRBV11-2|many|NA|TRBJ1-1
CASSLARQSEAFF
TGTGCCAGCAGCTTAGCGCGCCAGTCTGAAGCTTTCTTT
>TRBV9|NA|TRBD1|TRBJ2-5
CASSPTGTGKQETQYF
TGTGCCAGCAGCCCCACCGGGACAGGAAAACAAGAGACCCAGTACTTC
>TRBV12-3/TRBV12-4|NA|NA|TRBJ2-1
CASSSRLYNEQFF
TGTGCCAGCAGTTCCCGATTATACAATGAGCAGTTCTTC
>TRBV19|many|TRBD2|TRBJ2-3
CASSLTPEGAGYTDTQYF
TGTGCCAGTAGTCTTACCCCGGAAGGAGCGGGATACACAGATACGCAGTATTTT
>TRBV27|NA|TRBD2|TRBJ2-7
CASSLSVVAGFGQYF
TGTGCCAGCAGTTTATCGGTGGTAGCGGGGTTTGGGCAGTACTTC
>TRBV7-2|many|NA|TRBJ1-1
CASSPRAAIAVNTEAFF
TGTGCCAGCAGCCCAAGGGCGGCTATCGCCGTGAACACTGAAGCTTTCTTT
>TRBV28|many|NA|TRBJ1-2
CASSFRGSANF
TGTGCCAGCAGTTTTCGGGGGTCTGCAAACTTC
>TRBV20-1|NA|TRBD1|TRBJ1-5
CSARYRDRVNQPQHF
TGCAGTGCTAGATACCGGGACAGGGTCAATCAGCCCCAGCATTTT
>TRBV28|many|NA|TRBJ2-1
CASSLRVAYDNEQFF
TGTGCCAGCAGTTTGAGGGTAGCGTATGACAATGAGCAGTTCTTC
>TRBV4-2|many|TRBD1|TRBJ1-4
CASSQKSRDRGNEKLFF
TGTGCCAGCAGCCAGAAGAGCCGGGACAGGGGCAATGAAAAACTGTTTTTT
>TRBV7-2|many|TRBD2|TRBJ2-3
CASSSGASGANTDTQYF
TGTGCCAGCAGCTCGGGGGCTAGCGGGGCAAACACAGATACGCAGTATTTT
>TRBV2|NA|NA|TRBJ2-6
CASRTGRYSGANVLTF
TGTGCCAGCAGGACGGGACGGTACTCTGGGGCCAACGTCCTGACTTTC
>TRBV7-9|NA|NA|TRBJ1-3
CASSLASTSGNTIYF
TGTGCCAGCAGCTTAGCCTCCACCTCTGGAAACACCATATATTTT
>TRBV28|many|NA|TRBJ2-7
CASTDSRVSYEQYF
TGTGCCAGCACCGACAGTCGGGTGTCCTACGAGCAGTACTTC
>TRBV19|many|TRBD2|TRBJ2-1
CASRDHSGSAYNEQFF
TGTGCCAGTAGAGATCATAGCGGGAGCGCTTACAATGAGCAGTTCTTC
>TRBV6-1|many|NA|TRBJ2-1
CASLRTESSYNEQFF
TGTGCCAGCCTCCGGACAGAAAGCTCCTACAATGAGCAGTTCTTC
>TRBV7-2|many|TRBD2|TRBJ2-2
CASSLRLAGTGELFF
TGTGCCAGCAGCTTAAGACTAGCGGGCACCGGGGAGCTGTTTTTT
>TRBV6-1|many|NA|TRBJ2-5
CASSEAAAETQYF
TGTGCCAGCAGTGAAGCGGCGGCAGAGACCCAGTACTTC
>TRBV7-3|many|NA|TRBJ2-6
CASSRGAGAGANVLTF
TGTGCCAGCAGCCGAGGGGCGGGTGCTGGGGCCAACGTCCTGACTTTC
>TRBV19|many|NA|TRBJ2-1
CASSTGLGGAQGEQFF
TGTGCCAGTAGTACCGGGCTTGGAGGGGCGCAAGGTGAGCAGTTCTTC
>TRBV29-1|few|TRBD1|TRBJ1-1
CSVEEVQGDTEAFF
TGCAGCGTTGAAGAGGTCCAGGGGGACACTGAAGCTTTCTTT